The clone carrying this T cell receptor (beta chain) was observed a handful of times. Its target is not known. This sample was included in a study of T cells in Graves' hyperthyroidism and ophthalmopathy. Across 18 months, stable Graves' hyperthyroidism was marked by no progression to ophthalmopathy. Isolation of PBMCs was performed on about 10 ml fresh peripheral blood. Germline V gives CDR1 SNHLY, CDR2 FYNNEI. The V and J ends lost 1 base and 3 bases respectively, with 16 bases between them. This CDR3 has 17 amino acids. Authors of the study amplified TCR beta CDR3 regions from RNA transcripts. A first-round RT-PCR of the TCR CDR3 used the HTBI primer set. TCRdb called the multiplex PCR reads again in MiXCR, with one record for every CDR3 protein. The profile shows approximately 380,000 distinct CDR3 sequences, approximately 20% of them singletons. Study-level results: Median prediction lead before ophthalmopathy onset was about 6.3 months with the model. In the blood, most expanded thyroid clonotypes above 0.001 appeared as well.

The source of this sequence is a woman under 30 with Graves' hyperthyroidism. Sequencing input: blood. The chain combines TRBV2 with TRBJ2-4; D remains ambiguous. The CDR3 DNA is TGTGCCAGCAGTGAAGGGTGGACCCTAGACCTCAAAAACATTCAGTACTTC. As protein: CASSEGWTLDLKNIQYF.